Below, one T cell receptor beta chain is given with its context. The antigen is unknown. At one of its ends the junction is not consistent with the germline gene, which may arise from a read error. The data belong to a study of cytomegalovirus exposure and HLA in healthy donors. PCR amplification relied on 60 Vbeta primers (plus 13 Jbeta primers). The protocol was immunoSEQ multiplex PCR, while the TCRdb copy is restricted to in-frame clones and leaves out a portion. The profile shows roughly 98,000 clones, around 77% of them singletons. Study-level points and caveats: According to a later analysis, most TCR beta chains associated with CMV appeared HLA-restricted. The investigators catalogued some 150 TCR beta chains as cytomegalovirus-associated. Rare TCR sequences dominated, though some public TCRs recurred in many donors.

The CDR3 spans 12 residues. Germline V CDR1 and CDR2: SNHLY, FYNNEI. This TCR was sampled from a man between 40 and 49 years old in good health and CMV-seronegative. Input material: PBMCs. This rearrangement joins TRBV2 to TRBJ1-3; 7 nucleotides line up with TRBD1. Written as DNA, the CDR3 is TGTGCCAGCAGGGGGACAGATTCAATACCTACATTT. As protein: CASRGTDSIPTF.